This T cell receptor (beta chain) stems from a study of T cells in Graves' hyperthyroidism and ophthalmopathy. Findings and limits, study-wide: Most thyroid-expanded clonotypes above 0.001 were also found in blood.

Diagnoses rested on clinical symptoms, serum thyroxine and TRAb, thyroid ultrasound and orbital computed tomography. In this sample, this clonotype turned up many times. No antigen is known for it. RNA transcripts served as the template for amplifying TCR beta CDR3 regions. Carried out on the TCR CDR3, a first-round RT-PCR used the HTBI primer set. MiXCR, run by TCRdb on the multiplex PCR reads, gives a single entry per CDR3 protein. The table shows fewer than 750,000 distinct CDR3 sequences, with about 15% occurring only once. V trimming: 4 bases; J trimming: 3 bases; junction bases outside the gene matches: 5. The CDR3 spans 14 residues. Per germline, CDR1 MNHEY and CDR2 SVGAGI.

V gene TRBV6-5 combines with J gene TRBJ2-7; 8 bases are shared with TRBD2. This receptor was identified in a woman in her thirties or forties with Graves' ophthalmopathy. Specimen: blood. CDR3 amino acids: CASSFRLANYEQYF. CDR3 DNA sequence: TGTGCCAGCAGTTTTCGACTAGCGAACTACGAGCAGTACTTC.